This paragraph covers one T cell receptor (beta chain) sequence. This sample stems from a study of regulatory T cells in long-lasting Graves disease. Time point here: newly diagnosed GD, antithyroid drugs for less than 3 months. Isolated PBMC RNA provided the starting material for the TCR library. CDR3 length: 14 residues. Trimming took 7 bases from V and 0 from J, leaving 13 bases between them. Germline V gives CDR1 SGHRS, CDR2 YFSETQ. iRepertoire HTBI primers and Arm-PCR of CDR3 regions built TCR beta libraries. TCRdb re-called the multiplex PCR reads with MiXCR, one entry per CDR3 protein. The sample consists of more than 400,000 distinct CDR3 sequences, about 17% of them appearing once. These data also featured in a second study, about T cells in Graves' hyperthyroidism and ophthalmopathy. As reported in that work: No progression to ophthalmopathy during 18 months of follow-up defined stable disease. Each patient was aged 18 to 65 and had newly diagnosed hyperthyroidism of under 2 months' duration. Diagnoses rested on clinical symptoms, serum thyroxine and TRAb, thyroid ultrasound and orbital computed tomography. Using the HTBI primer set, a first-round RT-PCR was run on the TCR CDR3.

The material sequenced was peripheral blood mononuclear cells (PBMCs), taken at new diagnosis, from a patient treated with antithyroid drugs. The TCR originated in a woman aged 30 to 39 with Graves disease. The V gene is TRBV5-1, the J gene TRBJ1-1; tentatively, D is TRBD1 (5 bases). CDR3 coding DNA: TGCGCCAGCGCCTCGGGACCGATGAACACTGAAGCTTTCTTT. It is translated as CASASGPMNTEAFF.